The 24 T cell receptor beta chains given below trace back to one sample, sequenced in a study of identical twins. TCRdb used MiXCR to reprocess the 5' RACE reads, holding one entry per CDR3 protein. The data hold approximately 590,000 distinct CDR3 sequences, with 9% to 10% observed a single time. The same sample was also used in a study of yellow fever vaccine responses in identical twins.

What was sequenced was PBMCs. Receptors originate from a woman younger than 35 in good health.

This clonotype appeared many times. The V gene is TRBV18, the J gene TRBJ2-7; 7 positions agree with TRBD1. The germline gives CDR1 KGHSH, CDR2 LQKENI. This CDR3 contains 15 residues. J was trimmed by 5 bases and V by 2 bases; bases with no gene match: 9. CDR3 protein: CASSPGTAMYDEQYF. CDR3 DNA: TGTGCCAGCTCACCAGGGACAGCCATGTACGACGAGCAGTACTTC.

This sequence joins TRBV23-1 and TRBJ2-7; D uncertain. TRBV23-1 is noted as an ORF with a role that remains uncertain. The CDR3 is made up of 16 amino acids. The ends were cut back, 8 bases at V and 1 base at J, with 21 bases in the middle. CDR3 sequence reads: CASGLLDRTFSYEQYF. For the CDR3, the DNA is TGCGCCAGCGGCCTCTTGGACCGAACCTTTTCCTACGAGCAGTACTTC.

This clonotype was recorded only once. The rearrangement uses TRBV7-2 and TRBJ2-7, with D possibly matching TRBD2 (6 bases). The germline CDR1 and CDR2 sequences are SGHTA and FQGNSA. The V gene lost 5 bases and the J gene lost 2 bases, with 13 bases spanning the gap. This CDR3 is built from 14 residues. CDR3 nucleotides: TGTGCCAGCAGCGCAGGACTAACTGCCTACGAGCAGTACTTC. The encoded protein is CASSAGLTAYEQYF.

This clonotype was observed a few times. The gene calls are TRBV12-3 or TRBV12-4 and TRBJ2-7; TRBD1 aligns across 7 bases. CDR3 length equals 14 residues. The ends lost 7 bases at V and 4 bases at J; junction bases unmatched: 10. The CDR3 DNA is TGTGCCAGCACCTTACGACAGGGTTTGTACGAGCAGTACTTC. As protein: CASTLRQGLYEQYF.

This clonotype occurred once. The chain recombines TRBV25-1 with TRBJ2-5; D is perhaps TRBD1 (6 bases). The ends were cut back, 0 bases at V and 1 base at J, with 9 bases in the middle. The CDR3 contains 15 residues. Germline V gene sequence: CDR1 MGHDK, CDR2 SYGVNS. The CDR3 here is CASSEYTGTQETQYF. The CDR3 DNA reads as TGTGCCAGCAGTGAATATACAGGGACCCAAGAGACCCAGTACTTC.

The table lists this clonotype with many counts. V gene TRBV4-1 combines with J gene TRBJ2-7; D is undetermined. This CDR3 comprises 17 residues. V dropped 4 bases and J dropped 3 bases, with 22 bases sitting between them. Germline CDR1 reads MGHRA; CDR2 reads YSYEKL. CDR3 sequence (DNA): TGCGCCAGCAGCCTAGATATTCAACTCGGTTCTCGCTACGAGCAGTACTTC. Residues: CASSLDIQLGSRYEQYF.

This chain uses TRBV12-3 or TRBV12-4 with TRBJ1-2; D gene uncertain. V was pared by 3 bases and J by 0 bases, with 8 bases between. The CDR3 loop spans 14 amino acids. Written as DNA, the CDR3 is TGTGCCAGCAGTTTGAACAGACCTAACTATGGCTACACCTTC. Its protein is CASSLNRPNYGYTF.

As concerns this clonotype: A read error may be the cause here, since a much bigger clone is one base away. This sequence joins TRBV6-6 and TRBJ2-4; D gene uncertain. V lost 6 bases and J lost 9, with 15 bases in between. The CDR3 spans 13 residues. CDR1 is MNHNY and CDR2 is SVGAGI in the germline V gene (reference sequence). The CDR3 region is CASSLQLWGIQYF. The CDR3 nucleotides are TGTGCCAGCAGCCTGCAACTCTGGGGCATTCAGTACTTC.

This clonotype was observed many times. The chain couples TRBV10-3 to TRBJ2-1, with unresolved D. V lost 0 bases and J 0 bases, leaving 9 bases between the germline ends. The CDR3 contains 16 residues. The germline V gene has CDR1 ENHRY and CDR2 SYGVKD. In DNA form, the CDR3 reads TGTGCCATCAGTGAGTCGGAGCAGAACTCCTACAATGAGCAGTTCTTC. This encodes CAISESEQNSYNEQFF.

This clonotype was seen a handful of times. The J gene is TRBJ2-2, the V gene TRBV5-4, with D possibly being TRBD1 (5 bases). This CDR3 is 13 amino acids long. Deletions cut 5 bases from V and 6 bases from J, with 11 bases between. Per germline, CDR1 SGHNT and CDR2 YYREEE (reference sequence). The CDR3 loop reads CASSTGIPGELFF. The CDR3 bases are TGTGCCAGCAGTACAGGTATCCCCGGGGAGCTGTTTTTT.

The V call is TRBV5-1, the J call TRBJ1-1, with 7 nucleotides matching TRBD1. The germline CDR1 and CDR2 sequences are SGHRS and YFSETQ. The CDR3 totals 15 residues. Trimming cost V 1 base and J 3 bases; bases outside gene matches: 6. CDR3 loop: CASSLNRGRDTEAFF. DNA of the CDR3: TGCGCCAGCAGCTTGAACAGGGGCCGGGACACTGAAGCTTTCTTT.

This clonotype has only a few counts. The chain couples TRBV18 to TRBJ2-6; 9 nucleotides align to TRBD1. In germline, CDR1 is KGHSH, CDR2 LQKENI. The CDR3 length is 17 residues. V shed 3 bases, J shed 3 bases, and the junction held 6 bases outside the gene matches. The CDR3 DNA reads TGTGCCAGCTCACCCACAGGGGGCGCTTATGGGGCCAACGTCCTGACTTTC. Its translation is CASSPTGGAYGANVLTF.

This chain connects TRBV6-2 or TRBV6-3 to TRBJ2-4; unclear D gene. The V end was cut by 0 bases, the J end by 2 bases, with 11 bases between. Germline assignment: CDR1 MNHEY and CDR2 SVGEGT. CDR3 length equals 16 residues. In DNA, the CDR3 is TGTGCCAGCAGTTACTCCGGCCAGTCAACCAAAAACATTCAGTACTTC. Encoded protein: CASSYSGQSTKNIQYF.

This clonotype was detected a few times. CDR3 amino acids: CATSRDSGQYGYEQYF. DNA of the CDR3: TGTGCCACCAGCAGAGATTCGGGACAGTACGGCTACGAGCAGTACTTC. This chain links TRBV15 with TRBJ2-7; 7 bases are a match to TRBD1. Losses at the gene ends were 0 bases for V and 3 bases for J; bases not matched to a gene: 8. This CDR3 comprises 16 residues. Germline CDR1 is LNHNV and CDR2 is YYDKDF (reference sequence). The full variable domain, in which reference TRBV15 and TRBJ2-7 provide the parts outside the CDR3, is DAMVIQNPRYQVTQFGKPVTLSCSQTLNHNVMYWYQQKSSQAPKLLFHYYDKDFNNEADTPDNFQSRRPNTSFCFLDIRSPGLGDTAMYLCATSRDSGQYGYEQYFGPGTRLTVT.

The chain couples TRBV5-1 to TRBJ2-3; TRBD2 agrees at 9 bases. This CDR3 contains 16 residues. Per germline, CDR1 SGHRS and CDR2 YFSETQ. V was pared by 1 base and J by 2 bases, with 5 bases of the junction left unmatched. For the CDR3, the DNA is TGCGCCAGCAGCTTGTTGGCGGGGGGGATCACAGATACGCAGTATTTT. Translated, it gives CASSLLAGGITDTQYF.

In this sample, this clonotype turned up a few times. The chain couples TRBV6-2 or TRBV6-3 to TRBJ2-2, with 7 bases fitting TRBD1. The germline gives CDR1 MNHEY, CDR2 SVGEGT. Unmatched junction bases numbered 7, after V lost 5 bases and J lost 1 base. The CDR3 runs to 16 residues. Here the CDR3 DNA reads TGTGCCAGCAGTCGACCGGGACAGAAGAACACCGGGGAGCTGTTTTTT. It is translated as CASSRPGQKNTGELFF.

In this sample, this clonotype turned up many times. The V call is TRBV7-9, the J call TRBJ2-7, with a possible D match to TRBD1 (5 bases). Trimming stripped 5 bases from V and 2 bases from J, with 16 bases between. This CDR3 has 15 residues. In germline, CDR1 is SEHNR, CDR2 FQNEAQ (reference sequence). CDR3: CASSGRTTATYEQYF. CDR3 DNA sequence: TGTGCCAGCAGCGGTCGTACGACAGCAACCTACGAGCAGTACTTC. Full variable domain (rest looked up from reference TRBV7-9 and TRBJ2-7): DTGVSQNPRHKITKRGQNVTFRCDPISEHNRLYWYRQTLGQGPEFLTYFQNEAQLEKSRLLSDRFSAERPKGSFSTLEIQRTEQGDSAMYLCASSGRTTATYEQYFGPGTRLTVT.

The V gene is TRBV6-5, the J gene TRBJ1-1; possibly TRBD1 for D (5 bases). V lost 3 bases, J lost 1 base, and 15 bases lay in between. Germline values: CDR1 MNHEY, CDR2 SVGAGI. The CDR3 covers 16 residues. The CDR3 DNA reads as TGTGCCAGCAGTTATATTTCCGGGACGTCGAACACTGAAGCTTTCTTT. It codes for CASSYISGTSNTEAFF.

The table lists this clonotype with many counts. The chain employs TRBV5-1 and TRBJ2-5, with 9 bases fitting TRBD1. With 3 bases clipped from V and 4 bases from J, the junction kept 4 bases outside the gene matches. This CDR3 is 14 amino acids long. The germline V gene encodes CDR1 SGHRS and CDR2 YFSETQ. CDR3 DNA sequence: TGCGCCAGCAGCTCAGGGACAGGGTCAGAGACCCAGTACTTC. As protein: CASSSGTGSETQYF.

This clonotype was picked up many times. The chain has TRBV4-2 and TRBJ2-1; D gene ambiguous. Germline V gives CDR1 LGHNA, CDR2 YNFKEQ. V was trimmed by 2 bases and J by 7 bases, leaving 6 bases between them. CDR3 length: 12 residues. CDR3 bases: TGTGCCAGCAGCCAACCTGGGAATGAGCAGTTCTTC. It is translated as CASSQPGNEQFF.

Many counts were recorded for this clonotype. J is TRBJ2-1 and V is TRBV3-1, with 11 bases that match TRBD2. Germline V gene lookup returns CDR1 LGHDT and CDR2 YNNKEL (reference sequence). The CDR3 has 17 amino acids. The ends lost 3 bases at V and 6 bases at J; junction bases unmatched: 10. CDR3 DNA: TGTGCCAGCAGCCACTGGGCTAGCGGGAGGACCTCCAATGAGCAGTTCTTC. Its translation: CASSHWASGRTSNEQFF.

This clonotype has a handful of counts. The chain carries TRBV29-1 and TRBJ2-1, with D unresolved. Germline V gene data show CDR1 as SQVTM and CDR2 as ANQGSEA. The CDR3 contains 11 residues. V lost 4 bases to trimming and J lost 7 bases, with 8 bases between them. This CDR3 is CSVGPANEQFF. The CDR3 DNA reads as TGCAGCGTTGGGCCTGCGAATGAGCAGTTCTTC.

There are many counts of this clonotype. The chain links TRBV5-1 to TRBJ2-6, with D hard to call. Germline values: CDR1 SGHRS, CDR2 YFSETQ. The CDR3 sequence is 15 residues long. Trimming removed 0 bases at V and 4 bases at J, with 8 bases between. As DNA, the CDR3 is TGCGCCAGCAGCTTGGAGGCAGGAGGGGCCAACGTCCTGACTTTC. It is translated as CASSLEAGGANVLTF.

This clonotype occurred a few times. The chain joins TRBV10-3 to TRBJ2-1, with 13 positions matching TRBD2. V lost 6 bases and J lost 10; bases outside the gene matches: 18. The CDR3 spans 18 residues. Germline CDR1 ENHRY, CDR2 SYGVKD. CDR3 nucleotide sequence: TGTGCCATCAGAGCGGGACTAGCGGGGAAGCGGCCCGCGCACGAGCAGTTCTTC. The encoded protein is CAIRAGLAGKRPAHEQFF.